The 22 T cell receptor beta chains below come from one sample, sequenced in a study of regulatory T cells in long-lasting Graves disease. Noted time point: newly diagnosed GD, antithyroid drugs for less than 3 months. Preparation of the TCR library used RNA extracted from PBMCs. Relying on iRepertoire HTBI primers and Arm-PCR of CDR3 regions, the team built TCR beta libraries. Each CDR3 protein is one row after TCRdb ran MiXCR on the multiplex PCR reads. The table includes around 470,000 distinct CDR3 sequences, 13% to 15% detected once. These data also formed part of another study, on T cells in Graves' hyperthyroidism and ophthalmopathy.

The sequencing used peripheral blood mononuclear cells (PBMCs), collected at new diagnosis, from a patient treated with antithyroid drugs. These receptor sequences come from a woman in her 50s with Graves disease.

The CDR3 reads CASSEVGTGVYTQYF. CDR3 coding DNA: TGTGCCAGCAGTGAAGTAGGGACAGGAGTATATACGCAGTATTTT. The chain uses TRBV6-1 and TRBJ2-3; 8 positions agree with TRBD1. V shed 1 base and J 7 bases; nucleotides not matched to a gene: 7. Per germline, CDR1 MNHNS and CDR2 SASEGT. The CDR3 is 15 amino acids.

V gene TRBV3-1 combines with J gene TRBJ1-2, with TRBD1 as a possible D gene (5 bases). Trimming cost V 3 bases and J 4 bases, with 18 bases left between them. The CDR3 is made up of 16 amino acids. Germline-derived CDR1 and CDR2 are LGHDT and YNNKEL (reference sequence). In DNA form, the CDR3 reads TGTGCCAGCAGCCAGGGGGGGGTAGGCAGGGTCTATGGCTACACCTTC. The encoded protein is CASSQGGVGRVYGYTF.

This clonotype has at least ten counts. The chain carries TRBV29-1 and TRBJ1-2, with D possibly TRBD1 on 6 matching bases. The germline V and J ends were trimmed by 6 bases and 8 bases, with 13 bases remaining between them. The CDR3 runs 11 residues. CDR1 and CDR2 from the germline V gene are SQVTM and ANQGSEA. The CDR3 loop reads CSVKGQRGYTF. The DNA of the CDR3 is TGCAGCGTGAAAGGACAGAGGGGCTACACCTTC. The full variable domain, completed using reference TRBV29-1 and TRBJ1-2, is SAVISQKPSRDICQRGTSLTIQCQVDSQVTMMFWYRQQPGQSLTLIATANQGSEATYESGFVIDKFPISRPNLTFSTLTVSNMSPEDSSIYLCSVKGQRGYTFGSGTRLTVV.

The rearrangement joins TRBV9 to TRBJ2-7; perhaps TRBD1 as D (6 bases). V was clipped by 0 bases and J by 6 bases, with 13 bases between them. Germline loops: CDR1 SGDLS, CDR2 YYNGEE. CDR3 length: 14 residues. Here the CDR3 DNA reads TGTGCCAGCAGCGTAGATCCAGGGGCTCGCGAGCAGTACTTC. This codes for CASSVDPGAREQYF.

This clonotype was picked up many times. V and J are TRBV28 and TRBJ2-5; 14 positions match TRBD2. The length of the CDR3 is 16 residues. Germline assignment: CDR1 MDHEN and CDR2 SYDVKM. Trimming cost V 4 bases and J 5 bases; bases outside gene matches: 6. This CDR3 reads CASSSGLAGVFETQYF. CDR3 DNA: TGTGCCAGCAGTTCGGGACTAGCGGGAGTTTTTGAGACCCAGTACTTC.

This clonotype occurred a few times. The chain joins TRBV13 to TRBJ1-2; D gene unclear. The CDR3 has 20 amino acids. The germline V gene encodes CDR1 PRHDT and CDR2 FYEKMQ (reference sequence). Trimming took 4 bases from V and 4 from J, leaving 31 bases between them. CDR3 bases: TGTGCCAGCAGCTCGACTCCAATACGACTAGCGGGAGCCACGGGCTATGGCTACACCTTC. It is translated as CASSSTPIRLAGATGYGYTF. The full variable domain, in which reference TRBV13 and TRBJ1-2 provide the parts outside the CDR3, is AAGVIQSPRHLIKEKRETATLKCYPIPRHDTVYWYQQGPGQDPQFLISFYEKMQSDKGSIPDRFSAQQFSDYHSELNMSSLELGDSALYFCASSSTPIRLAGATGYGYTFGSGTRLTVV.

Ten or more counts support this clonotype. This CDR3 reads CASRGDRAYEQYF. CDR3 DNA: TGTGCCAGCAGGGGGGACAGGGCCTACGAGCAGTACTTC. The chain couples TRBV2 to TRBJ2-7; 9 nucleotides align to TRBD1. Germline CDR1 is SNHLY and CDR2 is FYNNEI. The CDR3 loop spans 13 amino acids. The V and J ends lost 6 bases and 2 bases, in that order; junction bases with no gene match: 2.

Note on this clonotype: The CDR3 does not end in the conserved phenylalanine or tryptophan, so this is likely a read error. This chain links TRBV6-5 with TRBJ2-1; 7 nucleotides align to TRBD2. Unmatched junction bases numbered 9, after V lost 0 bases and J lost 7 bases. The CDR3 has 16 amino acids. Germline lookup yields CDR1 MNHEY and CDR2 SVGAGI. The CDR3 coding sequence is TGTGCCAGCAGTTACTCGACGGGGGAGGGAGGGAATGAGCAGTTCTCC. Protein product: CASSYSTGEGGNEQFS.

This clonotype was recorded many times. The chain employs TRBV7-9 and TRBJ2-3, with unresolved D. The CDR3 runs 11 residues. V lost 7 bases and J 10 bases, leaving 12 bases between the germline ends. The germline gives CDR1 SEHNR, CDR2 FQNEAQ (reference sequence). CDR3 sequence reads: CASTQLWAQYF. The DNA for the CDR3 is TGTGCCAGCACCCAACTTTGGGCGCAGTATTTT.

This clonotype was counted only a few times. V usage is TRBV7-3 and J usage is TRBJ2-2; a weak D match, TRBD2 (6 bases). Trimming pared 1 base from V and 6 bases from J, leaving 12 bases between. The CDR3 has 15 residues. Germline-derived CDR1 and CDR2 are SGHTA and FQGTGA. CDR3 amino acids: CASSLRGTHPGELFF. CDR3 DNA sequence: TGTGCCAGCAGCTTAAGAGGGACTCACCCCGGGGAGCTGTTTTTT.

This clonotype was recorded many times. The rearrangement links TRBV27 to TRBJ1-2, with a tentative D call TRBD1 (5 bases). The CDR3 is 13 residues long. Trimming cost V 5 bases and J 8 bases, with 15 bases left between them. Germline values: CDR1 MNHEY, CDR2 SMNVEV (reference sequence). The CDR3 is CASSRGGEGGYTF. As DNA, the CDR3 is TGTGCCAGCAGTCGGGGGGGGGAGGGAGGCTACACCTTC.

This clonotype was picked up many times. This rearrangement joins TRBV28 to TRBJ1-4; maybe TRBD1 (5 bases). The CDR3 covers 16 residues. Germline CDR1 reads MDHEN; CDR2 reads SYDVKM. Trimming left V 6 bases short and J 2 bases short, with 16 bases between. CDR3 nucleotides: TGTGCCAGCAGGGTGCCAGGGCAGAGGACTAATGAAAAACTGTTTTTT. It codes for CASRVPGQRTNEKLFF. The whole variable domain, remainder taken from reference TRBV28 and TRBJ1-4, is DVKVTQSSRYLVKRTGEKVFLECVQDMDHENMFWYRQDPGLGLRLIYFSYDVKMKEKGDIPEGYSVSREKKERFSLILESASTNQTSMYLCASRVPGQRTNEKLFFGSGTQLSVL.

This clonotype appeared a few times. The V and J genes are TRBV7-2 and TRBJ1-1; D is unresolved. CDR3 length equals 13 residues. V was shortened by 5 bases and J by 8 bases, with 15 bases between the two germline ends. Germline V gene sequence: CDR1 SGHTA, CDR2 FQGNSA. The CDR3 region is CASSLDRPAEAFF. The CDR3 DNA sequence: TGTGCCAGCAGCCTAGATAGGCCGGCGGAAGCTTTCTTT.

About this clonotype: This clone may be a read error of a much larger clone one base away. The V gene is TRBV7-9, the J gene TRBJ2-4; maybe TRBD2 (5 bases). Trimming removed 5 bases at V and 15 bases at J, with 32 bases between. This CDR3 has 17 amino acids. CDR1 is SEHNR, CDR2 FQNEAQ, per germline (reference sequence). CDR3 loop: CASSLSKGWGEGYERYF. CDR3 DNA sequence: TGTGCCAGCAGCCTGTCCAAAGGTTGGGGAGAAGGCTACGAGCGGTACTTC.

This clonotype was detected ten times or more. The chain combines TRBV19 with TRBJ2-7; 8 positions match TRBD1. J gave up 4 bases and V 5 bases, and 7 bases lay outside the gene matches. The CDR3 has 14 residues. Germline CDR1 LNHDA, CDR2 SQIVND (reference sequence). In nucleotides, the CDR3 is TGTGCCAGTAGTGGAGGACAGGGAAAATACGAGCAGTACTTC. Protein: CASSGGQGKYEQYF.

In its sample, this clonotype was seen a few times. The chain recombines TRBV24-1 with TRBJ2-1; weak D call: TRBD2 (5 bases). CDR1 KGHDR and CDR2 SFDVKD come from the germline V gene. V gave up 7 bases and J gave up 10 bases, with 16 bases separating them. The CDR3 contains 13 residues. In DNA form, the CDR3 reads TGTGCCACCAGCATTACTTGGACTTCCGAGCAGTTCTTC. Residues: CATSITWTSEQFF.

CDR3 bases: TGCGCCAGCCAGGGAGGGACCACTAGCGGGAGGGCCTTTAGGTACAATGAGCAGTTCTTC. Translation: CASQGGTTSGRAFRYNEQFF. The rearrangement uses TRBV5-1 and TRBJ2-1, with 13 bases that match TRBD2. Trimming at V came to 7 bases and at J to 4 bases, leaving 20 bases not matched to a gene. Germline V gives CDR1 SGHRS, CDR2 YFSETQ. The CDR3 totals 20 residues.

On this clonotype: Just one base apart from a much larger clone, this may be a read error. The chain has TRBV6-1 and TRBJ2-3, with D possibly TRBD2 on 5 matching bases. The CDR3 is made up of 15 amino acids. Germline CDR1 and CDR2: MNHNS and SASEGT. V dropped 6 bases and J dropped 3 bases, with 16 bases sitting between them. CDR3 DNA: TGTGCCAGCAGCCAGAGGGTAGGGTCTACAGATACGCAGTATTTT. Translated: CASSQRVGSTDTQYF.

The chain has TRBV30 and TRBJ2-2; D call uncertain. The germline V gene encodes CDR1 GTSNPN and CDR2 SVGIG (reference sequence). The V and J ends lost 0 bases and 6 bases respectively, with 14 bases between them. The CDR3 is made up of 15 amino acids. DNA for the CDR3: TGTGCCTGGAGTGTTACCGACCCAGCCTCCGGGGAGCTGTTTTTT. Translating gives CAWSVTDPASGELFF.

This clonotype showed up just a few times. With a much larger clone just one base away, this may be a read error. The chain combines TRBV12-3 or TRBV12-4 with TRBJ2-1, with D perhaps TRBD2 (5 bases). This CDR3 has 15 amino acids. The CDR3 DNA follows: TGTGCCTGCAGTTTGGCGGGCACTTCCTACAATGAGCAGTTCTTC. Residues: CACSLAGTSYNEQFF.

This clonotype was found many times. This chain uses TRBV6-1 with TRBJ1-1; D is unclear. V lost 6 bases, J lost 8 bases, and 16 bases lay in between. There are 13 residues in the CDR3. Germline lookup yields CDR1 MNHNS and CDR2 SASEGT. The CDR3 sequence is CASRLVPLGEAFF. DNA of the CDR3: TGTGCCAGCAGGCTCGTGCCCTTAGGAGAAGCTTTCTTT.

The rearrangement links TRBV9 to TRBJ1-1, with D uncertain. The CDR3 runs 14 residues. V was clipped by 0 bases and J by 1 base, with 7 bases between them. Germline V CDR1 and CDR2: SGDLS, YYNGEE. The CDR3 DNA reads TGTGCCAGCAGCGTAGGGATTTCGAACACTGAAGCTTTCTTT. It codes for CASSVGISNTEAFF.